Following are 4 T cell receptor beta chains from one sample sequenced in a study of identifying expanded T cells in peripheral blood. The method was immunoSEQ multiplex PCR; TCRdb's version includes in-frame clones alone and lacks a portion of them. The sample contains more than 85,000 clones, about 88% of which appear only once. The sequencing input was blood. These receptors were taken from a person aged 18 to 75 in good health.

The rearrangement joins TRBV25-1 to TRBJ2-7; D perhaps matches TRBD2 (6 bases). CDR1 MGHDK and CDR2 SYGVNS come from the germline V gene. The ends were cut back, 3 bases at V and 7 bases at J, with 13 bases in the middle. The length of the CDR3 is 13 residues. CDR3 sequence (DNA): TGTGCCAGCAGTGATTCGTTGGGGGGAGAGCAGTACTTC. Its translation: CASSDSLGGEQYF.

The V call is TRBV7-2, the J call TRBJ2-7; no clear D. The CDR3 has 14 amino acids. Deletions cut 5 bases from V and 1 base from J, with 12 bases between. Germline V CDR1 and CDR2: SGHTA, FQGNSA. DNA of the CDR3: TGTGCCAGCAGCCGATCGGGTTTGTCCTACGAGCAGTACTTC. Translation gives CASSRSGLSYEQYF.

V gene TRBV6-1 combines with J gene TRBJ1-1, with D uncertain. CDR1 MNHNS and CDR2 SASEGT come from the germline V gene. The CDR3 is made up of 13 amino acids. V lost 4 bases and J 1 base, leaving 7 bases between the germline ends. The CDR3 coding sequence is TGTGCCAGCAGTGGACGGTCGAACACTGAAGCTTTCTTT. Its translation is CASSGRSNTEAFF.

The V call is TRBV7-3, the J call TRBJ2-6; 8 nucleotides agree with TRBD2. The CDR3 length is 17 residues. J lost 2 bases, V lost 1 base, and 4 bases had no gene match. Germline V CDR1 and CDR2: SGHTA, FQGTGA. The CDR3 coding sequence is TGTGCCAGCAGCTTAAAATCAGCGGGGGCTGGGGCCAACGTCCTGACTTTC. Amino acid sequence: CASSLKSAGAGANVLTF.